This TCR beta chain appears in the sequencing data of a study of blood T cell repertoires in COVID-19. Study details: COVID-19 samples, acute and convalescent, were from the United States, Italy and Spain.

In the authors' workflow: Reference gene primer amplification in the assay estimated nucleated cell counts. The assay was immunoSEQ multiplex PCR, and TCRdb's table has in-frame clones only and misses some. D and trimming come from the DNA, and the V and J calls and clone size come from that table. In the table there are a few hundred thousand clones, 85% to 90% of which are singletons. Each recovered donor of Cohort 3 presented with two negative PCRs, clearance, or symptom resolution. V was clipped by 4 bases and J by 6 bases; unmatched bases: 5. CDR3 size: 13 residues. The germline CDR1 and CDR2 sequences are KGHSY and FQNENV.

The genes are TRBV16 and TRBJ2-7, with 8 bases lining up with TRBD1. This receptor was identified in a man under 40 who had recovered from COVID-19. Sequenced sample: PBMCs or T cells enriched from blood (not recorded which). Written as DNA, the CDR3 is TGTGCCAGCAGCCGTCAGGGGGCCGGCGAGCAGTACTTC. The encoded protein is CASSRQGAGEQYF.